These 13 T cell receptor beta chains originate from one sample sequenced in a study of shared clonotypes between healthy human individuals. Method: immunoSEQ multiplex PCR; TCRdb's copy keeps in-frame clones and lacks some. The sample has around 1 million clones, 70% to 85% seen once. The sequencing sample was made of memory CD4+ T cells sorted from blood. Documented subset: CD45RA-negative fraction. The receptors derive from a man younger than 35 in good health.

The CDR3 reads CASSPSGGTSSGANVLTF. In nucleotides, the CDR3 is TGTGCCAGCAGCCCGTCAGGGGGTACCTCCTCTGGGGCCAACGTCCTGACTTTC. The chain combines TRBV9 with TRBJ2-6; 7 positions match TRBD1. CDR3 length: 18 residues. Germline CDR1 SGDLS, CDR2 YYNGEE. Unmatched junction bases numbered 10, after V lost 4 bases and J lost 0 bases.

As concerns this clone: The same CDR3 is also encoded by other DNA sequences in this sample. The rearrangement uses TRBV4-1 and TRBJ1-2, with unresolved D. Trimming pared 0 bases from V and 0 bases from J, leaving 8 bases between. The CDR3 has 15 amino acids. Germline CDR1 and CDR2: MGHRA and YSYEKL. The chain's CDR3 is CASSQDSAANYGYTF. The CDR3 bases are TGCGCCAGCAGCCAAGATTCGGCAGCTAACTATGGCTACACCTTC.

The CDR3: CASSLKSSLTYNEQFF. The CDR3, as DNA: TGTGCCAGCAGCTTAAAGAGCAGCCTTACCTACAATGAGCAGTTCTTC. The chain joins TRBV7-2 to TRBJ2-1; D not certain. V lost 2 bases to trimming and J lost 2 bases, with 13 bases between them. CDR1 and CDR2 from the germline V gene are SGHTA and FQGNSA. The CDR3 sequence is 16 residues long. The whole variable domain, filled in from reference TRBV7-2 and TRBJ2-1, reads GAGVSQSPSNKVTEKGKDVELRCDPISGHTALYWYRQSLGQGLEFLIYFQGNSAPDKSGLPSDRFSAERTGGSVSTLTIQRTQQEDSAVYLCASSLKSSLTYNEQFFGPGTRLTVL.

The rearrangement links TRBV5-1 to TRBJ1-4; no definite D call. Germline CDR1 SGHRS, CDR2 YFSETQ. The CDR3 runs 15 residues. V dropped 4 bases and J dropped 4 bases, with 14 bases sitting between them. The CDR3 loop reads CASSPLGRSNEKLFF. The CDR3 DNA sequence: TGCGCCAGCAGCCCCTTAGGACGGAGTAATGAAAAACTGTTTTTT.

The V call is TRBV18, the J call TRBJ2-3; D not resolved. The CDR3 totals 13 residues. V was shortened by 8 bases and J by 5 bases, with 14 bases between the two germline ends. Per germline, CDR1 KGHSH and CDR2 LQKENI. CDR3 in DNA: TGTGCCAGCGCCGACGGGTTTCAAGATACGCAGTATTTT. This translates into CASADGFQDTQYF.

The rearrangement links TRBV27 to TRBJ1-1; a weak D match, TRBD1 (5 bases). CDR3 length equals 15 residues. The germline V and J ends were trimmed by 4 bases and 2 bases, with 14 bases remaining between them. Germline CDR1 is MNHEY and CDR2 is SMNVEV (reference sequence). This CDR3 reads CASSSRSGYNTEAFF. The CDR3 DNA reads TGTGCCAGCAGTTCCCGGTCAGGGTACAACACTGAAGCTTTCTTT.

J is TRBJ1-1 and V is TRBV2; possibly TRBD1 for D (5 bases). Trimming cost V 7 bases and J 1 base, with 16 bases left between them. The CDR3 is 15 amino acids. CDR1 is SNHLY, CDR2 FYNNEI, per germline. The CDR3 nucleotides read TGTGCCAGCAATTTTCAGGGAAGAGGGAACACTGAAGCTTTCTTT. It yields the protein CASNFQGRGNTEAFF.

About this clone itself: The identical CDR3 is also encoded by other nucleotide sequences in the sample. The chain employs TRBV5-1 and TRBJ2-7; TRBD1 aligns across 10 bases. V lost 4 bases and J lost 4; bases outside the gene matches: 5. Germline CDR1 is SGHRS and CDR2 is YFSETQ. The CDR3 contains 14 residues. The CDR3 loop is CASSRGTGDYEQYF. CDR3 nucleotides: TGCGCCAGCAGCCGGGGGACAGGGGATTACGAGCAGTACTTC.

The rearrangement uses TRBV28 and TRBJ1-5; 10 bases align to TRBD1. The V gene end was trimmed by 3 bases and the J gene end by 5 bases; junction bases not matched to a gene: 1. There are 14 residues in the CDR3. The germline gives CDR1 MDHEN, CDR2 SYDVKM. The CDR3 protein is CASSLDRGYQPQHF. The CDR3 DNA is TGTGCCAGCAGTTTGGACAGGGGGTATCAGCCCCAGCATTTT.

This chain connects TRBV5-4 to TRBJ2-2; the match to TRBD1 covers 9 bases. V gave up 3 bases and J gave up 6 bases; unmatched junction bases: 6. The CDR3 covers 15 residues. Germline V gives CDR1 SGHNT, CDR2 YYREEE (reference sequence). The CDR3 nucleotides read TGTGCCAGCAGCTCCCGGGACAGGGTAGCCGGGGAGCTGTTTTTT. Residues: CASSSRDRVAGELFF.

The V gene is TRBV27, the J gene TRBJ2-7; 9 nucleotides line up with TRBD2. CDR3 length: 16 residues. Germline assignment: CDR1 MNHEY and CDR2 SMNVEV (reference sequence). The V gene end was trimmed by 2 bases and the J gene end by 0 bases; junction bases not matched to a gene: 5. Written as DNA, the CDR3 is TGTGCCAGCAGTTTAGGGGCGGGAGGGTTCTCCTACGAGCAGTACTTC. It encodes CASSLGAGGFSYEQYF.

This sequence joins TRBV7-2 and TRBJ2-1; D gene unclear. Trimming cost V 1 base and J 9 bases, with 4 bases left between them. The germline V gene encodes CDR1 SGHTA and CDR2 FQGNSA. CDR3 length: 11 residues. The CDR3 DNA reads as TGTGCCAGCAGCTTAGAGGGTGAGCAGTTCTTC. Its protein is CASSLEGEQFF.

A remark on this clone: This CDR3 is also generated by other DNA sequences in the sample. The chain uses TRBV18 and TRBJ1-1; 7 positions agree with TRBD1. The CDR3 has 13 residues. V lost 4 bases and J lost 4; bases outside the gene matches: 3. Per the germline V gene, CDR1 is KGHSH and CDR2 is LQKENI. The DNA of the CDR3 is TGTGCCAGCTCACAACAGGGGAGCACTGAAGCTTTCTTT. Amino acid sequence: CASSQQGSTEAFF.